This passage covers 13 T cell receptor beta chains from one sample sequenced in a study of cytomegalovirus exposure and HLA in healthy donors. Primers for the PCR totalled 60 Vbeta and 13 Jbeta. TCRdb's table, derived via immunoSEQ multiplex PCR, lists solely in-frame clones and lacks some. The sample includes 150,000 to 200,000 clones, more than 60% of them seen just once. The sample was PBMCs. These receptors all stem from a woman between 40 and 55 years old in good health and CMV-seropositive.

Points on this clone: Its ends do not fully match the called genes, so a read error is possible. This sequence joins TRBV6-5 and TRBJ1-3; D gene unclear. This CDR3 is 15 amino acids long. From germline, CDR1 is MNHEY and CDR2 SVGAGI. CDR3 residues: CTSRFDSGSGNTIYF. The CDR3 DNA sequence: TGTACCAGCAGGTTCGACTCCGGCTCTGGAAACACCATATATTTT.

This chain's CDR3 is CASSYSGQGVNQPQHF. Written as DNA, the CDR3 is TGTGCCAGCAGTTACTCCGGACAGGGAGTAAATCAGCCCCAGCATTTT. V usage is TRBV6-5 and J usage is TRBJ1-5; 8 bases align to TRBD1. This CDR3 spans 16 amino acids. V trimming: 0 bases; J trimming: 4 bases; junction bases outside the gene matches: 5. Germline V CDR1 and CDR2: MNHEY, SVGAGI.

The CDR3 spells CASSLDIGTPPYNEQFF. The CDR3 nucleotides are TGTGCCAGCAGCTTGGACATAGGGACTCCGCCCTACAATGAGCAGTTCTTC. This chain links TRBV5-4 with TRBJ2-1, with D possibly being TRBD2 (6 bases). The CDR3 loop spans 17 amino acids. Germline CDR1 and CDR2: SGHNT and YYREEE (reference sequence). V was cut by 0 bases and J by 2 bases, with 15 bases left in between.

This clone was detected a few times. The chain employs TRBV6-6 and TRBJ1-5; D possibly corresponds to TRBD1 (5 bases). This CDR3 has 14 amino acids. The V gene's germline CDR1 is MNHNY and CDR2 SVGAGI (reference sequence). With 1 base removed from V and 7 bases from J, the gap between germline ends came to 11 bases. CDR3: CASSYFREGQPQHF. The CDR3 DNA sequence: TGTGCCAGCAGTTACTTTCGGGAGGGGCAGCCCCAGCATTTT.

The J gene is TRBJ2-1, the V gene TRBV5-8, with a weak D call TRBD2 (6 bases). The CDR3 runs 11 residues. V shed 4 bases and J shed 12 bases, with 11 bases lying between them. In germline, CDR1 is SGHTS, CDR2 YDEGEE. CDR3 loop: CASSVAGRQFF. In DNA, the CDR3 is TGTGCCAGCAGCGTTGCGGGACGGCAGTTCTTC.

This clone has only a few counts. This chain connects TRBV7-6 to TRBJ2-1; tentative D call: TRBD1 (5 bases). Deletions cut 1 base from V and 5 bases from J, with 9 bases between. Germline V gives CDR1 SGHVS, CDR2 FNYEAQ. CDR3 length: 14 amino acids. CDR3 sequence reads: CASSLEADNNEQFF. CDR3 DNA: TGTGCCAGCAGCTTAGAGGCGGACAACAATGAGCAGTTCTTC.

The J gene is TRBJ2-7, the V gene TRBV30; D remains unclear. The CDR3 length is 15 residues. V dropped 0 bases and J dropped 1 base, with 13 bases sitting between them. Germline-derived CDR1 and CDR2 are GTSNPN and SVGIG (reference sequence). Here the CDR3 DNA reads TGTGCCTGGAGTGTACACAGCTCTTCGTCCTACGAGCAGTACTTC. As protein: CAWSVHSSSSYEQYF.

A few counts support this clone. The genes are TRBV6-6 and TRBJ2-7; 9 bases match TRBD2. Germline V gives CDR1 MNHNY, CDR2 SVGAGI (reference sequence). The CDR3 has 16 amino acids. V shed 1 base, J shed 0 bases, and the junction held 4 bases outside the gene matches. CDR3 nucleotides: TGTGCCAGCAGTTACTACGAGCGGGGGGCCTCCTACGAGCAGTACTTC. Residues: CASSYYERGASYEQYF.

Turning to this clone: A read error may produce the germline difference seen at one junction end. The rearrangement uses TRBV5-1 and TRBJ2-5, with 7 bases fitting TRBD1. CDR1 is SGHRS and CDR2 is YFSETQ in the germline V gene. The CDR3 extends over 14 amino acids. CDR3 in amino acids: CVSSPGQFVETQYF. The CDR3 bases are TGCGTCAGCAGCCCGGGACAGTTCGTTGAGACCCAGTACTTC.

The V call is TRBV28, the J call TRBJ1-1; D gene ambiguous. Germline V gene lookup returns CDR1 MDHEN and CDR2 SYDVKM. V lost 2 bases and J lost 6, with 10 bases in between. This CDR3 contains 13 residues. DNA of the CDR3: TGTGCCAGCAGTTTACTCCCCCGCGCTGAAGCTTTCTTT. Protein: CASSLLPRAEAFF.

The chain uses TRBV6-5 and TRBJ1-4; tentative D call: TRBD1 (5 bases). CDR1 and CDR2 (germline): MNHEY, SVGAGI. The CDR3 totals 13 residues. Trimming cost V 6 bases and J 8 bases, with 13 bases left between them. The CDR3 protein is CASRIASGEKLFF. The CDR3 DNA reads TGTGCCAGCAGAATAGCTTCAGGGGAAAAACTGTTTTTT.

This rearrangement joins TRBV4-1 to TRBJ1-1, with a possible D match to TRBD1 (5 bases). This CDR3 spans 18 amino acids. Per the germline V gene, CDR1 is MGHRA and CDR2 is YSYEKL. The germline V and J ends were trimmed by 1 base and 4 bases, with 22 bases remaining between them. Written as DNA, the CDR3 is TGCGCCAGCAGCCAAGTAACTTCTGGCTCAGGGTTCGCCACTGAAGCTTTCTTT. This gives the protein CASSQVTSGSGFATEAFF.

The rearrangement links TRBV5-1 to TRBJ2-1; 11 bases map to TRBD1. Trimming removed 3 bases from V and 7 bases from J; junction bases left unmatched: 6. Looked up from germline, CDR1 is SGHRS and CDR2 is YFSETQ. The CDR3 has 15 amino acids. The CDR3 sequence is CASSSRDRGGNEQFF. CDR3 bases: TGCGCCAGCAGCTCCCGGGACAGGGGGGGAAATGAGCAGTTCTTC.